The source of this T cell receptor beta chain is a study of T cell changes during pregnancy in multiple sclerosis. The method was immunoSEQ multiplex PCR; TCRdb's version includes in-frame clones alone and lacks a portion of them. The data show 60,000 or so clones, roughly nine tenths seen once. V shed 3 bases, J shed 1 base, and the junction held 2 bases outside the gene matches. Germline V gives CDR1 SGHNT, CDR2 YYREEE (reference sequence). The CDR3 is made up of 15 amino acids. The chain combines TRBV5-4 with TRBJ2-2, with 8 bases fitting TRBD1. The sequence was obtained from a female donor in good health, enrolled as a control in a pregnancy study. The sample in question was CD4+ T cells from peripheral blood mononuclear cells, obtained after pregnancy. The CDR3 DNA follows: TGTGCCAGCAGCTCCGGGACAGGGAACACCGGGGAGCTGTTTTTT. This gives the protein CASSSGTGNTGELFF.